Listed here are 9 T cell receptor beta chains from one sample, sequenced in a study of Tregs in tolerant kidney transplant recipients. The assay was immunoSEQ multiplex PCR, and TCRdb's table has in-frame clones only and misses some. The data show tens of thousands of clones, more than 90% seen once. The sequenced sample was CD8+ T cells from blood. These receptors came from a human donor in good health.

This chain uses TRBV18 with TRBJ1-2; TRBD1 agrees at 7 bases. Germline CDR1 KGHSH, CDR2 LQKENI. CDR3 length equals 15 residues. Trimming cost V 3 bases and J 1 base; bases outside gene matches: 5. DNA for the CDR3: TGTGCCAGCTCACCGGGGGACAGCTTTAACTATGGCTACACCTTC. Protein product: CASSPGDSFNYGYTF.

The chain has TRBV5-1 and TRBJ2-2; the match to TRBD1 covers 7 bases. J lost 6 bases, V lost 3 bases, and 8 bases had no gene match. Looked up from germline, CDR1 is SGHRS and CDR2 is YFSETQ. The CDR3 has 15 amino acids. As DNA, the CDR3 is TGCGCCAGCAGCTCAATAAGACAGGGCGCCGGGGAGCTGTTTTTT. Protein product: CASSSIRQGAGELFF.

This chain uses TRBV7-9 with TRBJ2-1; possibly TRBD1 or TRBD2 for D (5 bases each). V dropped 4 bases and J dropped 4 bases, with 11 bases sitting between them. The CDR3 has 14 amino acids. Germline CDR1 reads SEHNR; CDR2 reads FQNEAQ (reference sequence). In DNA, the CDR3 is TGTGCCAGCAGCTCTCGAGGGGCGTACAATGAGCAGTTCTTC. Translation gives CASSSRGAYNEQFF.

The genes are TRBV15 and TRBJ2-1, with 8 bases fitting TRBD1. J gave up 4 bases and V 6 bases, and 8 bases lay outside the gene matches. This CDR3 has 15 amino acids. The V gene's germline CDR1 is LNHNV and CDR2 YYDKDF (reference sequence). CDR3 protein: CATRAGTGYYNEQFF. CDR3 nucleotides: TGTGCCACCAGAGCCGGGACAGGATATTACAATGAGCAGTTCTTC.

The genes are TRBV6-5 and TRBJ1-2, with 9 positions matching TRBD1. The CDR3 extends over 16 amino acids. Germline V lookup: CDR1 MNHEY, CDR2 SVGAGI. The V and J ends lost 2 bases and 1 base, in that order; junction bases with no gene match: 5. The CDR3 loop is CASSYVTGGLNYGYTF. In DNA form, the CDR3 reads TGTGCCAGCAGTTACGTAACAGGGGGCCTTAACTATGGCTACACCTTC.

The chain has TRBV30 and TRBJ1-4, with TRBD1 matching 11 bases. Germline lookup yields CDR1 GTSNPN and CDR2 SVGIG (reference sequence). The CDR3 has 15 amino acids. V lost 6 bases to trimming and J lost 0 bases; unmatched junction nucleotides: 3. The CDR3 DNA reads TGTGCCTGTAAGGGACAGGGGGCAACTAATGAAAAACTGTTTTTT. Its translation: CACKGQGATNEKLFF.

This rearrangement joins TRBV7-9 to TRBJ2-1; D uncertain. V lost 5 bases to trimming and J lost 10 bases, with 9 bases between them. The CDR3 is made up of 11 amino acids. Germline lookup yields CDR1 SEHNR and CDR2 FQNEAQ (reference sequence). The CDR3 protein is CASSDLGEQFF. CDR3 DNA sequence: TGTGCCAGCAGCGACTTGGGAGAGCAGTTCTTC.

This chain joins TRBV27 and TRBJ2-3; TRBD2 is a possible D gene (6 bases). Trimming stripped 7 bases from V and 2 bases from J, with 16 bases between. From germline, CDR1 is MNHEY and CDR2 SMNVEV (reference sequence). This CDR3 has 15 amino acids. CDR3 in amino acids: CASTVAGRDTDTQYF. Written as DNA, the CDR3 is TGTGCCAGCACGGTTGCGGGGCGGGACACAGATACGCAGTATTTT.

The V call is TRBV4-1, the J call TRBJ2-7; TRBD1 agrees at 10 bases. Germline CDR1 MGHRA, CDR2 YSYEKL. V lost 0 bases to trimming and J lost 7 bases; unmatched junction nucleotides: 9. This CDR3 is built from 16 residues. The CDR3, as DNA: TGCGCCAGCAGCCAAGAAGTCCGGACAGGGGGAAAGGAGCAGTACTTC. It encodes CASSQEVRTGGKEQYF.